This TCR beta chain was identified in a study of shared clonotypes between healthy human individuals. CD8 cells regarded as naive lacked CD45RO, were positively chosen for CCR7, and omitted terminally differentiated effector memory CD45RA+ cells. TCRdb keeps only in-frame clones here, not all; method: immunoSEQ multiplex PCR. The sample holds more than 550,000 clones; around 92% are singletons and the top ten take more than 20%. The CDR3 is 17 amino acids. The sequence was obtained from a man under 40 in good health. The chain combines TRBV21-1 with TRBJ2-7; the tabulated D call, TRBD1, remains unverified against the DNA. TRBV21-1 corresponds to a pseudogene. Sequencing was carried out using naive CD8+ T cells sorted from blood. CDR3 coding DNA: TGTGCCAGTTCTGGGGACAGGAGCAAAAGGGGACGAGGCGAGCAGTACTTC. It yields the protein CASSGDRSKRGRGEQYF.